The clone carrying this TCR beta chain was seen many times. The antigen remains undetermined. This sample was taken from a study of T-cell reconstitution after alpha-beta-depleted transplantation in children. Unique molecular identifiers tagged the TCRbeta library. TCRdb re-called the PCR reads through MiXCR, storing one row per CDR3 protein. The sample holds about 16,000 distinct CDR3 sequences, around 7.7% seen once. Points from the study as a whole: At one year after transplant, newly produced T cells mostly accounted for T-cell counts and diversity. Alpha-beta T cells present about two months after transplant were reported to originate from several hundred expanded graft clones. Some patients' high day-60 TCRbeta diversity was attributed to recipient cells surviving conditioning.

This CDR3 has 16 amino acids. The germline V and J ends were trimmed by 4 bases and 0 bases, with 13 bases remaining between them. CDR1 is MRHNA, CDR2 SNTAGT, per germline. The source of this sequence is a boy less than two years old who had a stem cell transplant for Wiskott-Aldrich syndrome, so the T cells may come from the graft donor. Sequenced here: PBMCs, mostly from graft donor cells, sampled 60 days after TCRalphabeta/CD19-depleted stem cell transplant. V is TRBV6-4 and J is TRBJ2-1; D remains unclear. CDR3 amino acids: CASSAFLVSSYNEQFF. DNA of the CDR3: TGTGCCAGCAGTGCATTTCTAGTCAGCTCCTACAATGAGCAGTTCTTC.